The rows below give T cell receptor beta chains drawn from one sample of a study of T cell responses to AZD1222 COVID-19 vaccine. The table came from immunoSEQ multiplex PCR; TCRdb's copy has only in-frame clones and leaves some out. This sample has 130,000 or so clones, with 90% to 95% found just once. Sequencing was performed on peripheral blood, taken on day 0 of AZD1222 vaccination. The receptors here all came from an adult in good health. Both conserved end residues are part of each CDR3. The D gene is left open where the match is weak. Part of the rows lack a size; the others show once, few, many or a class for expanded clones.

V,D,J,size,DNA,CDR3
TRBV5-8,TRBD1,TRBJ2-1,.,TGTGCCAGCAGCTTCGGGACAGGGGACAATGAGCAGTTCTTC,CASSFGTGDNEQFF
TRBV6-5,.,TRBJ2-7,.,TGTGCCAGCAGTTATAGTCAGGCGAACTACGAGCAGTACTTC,CASSYSQANYEQYF
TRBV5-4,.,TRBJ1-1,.,TGTGCCAGCAGCTTGGGGGCAGGGGCCTGGAACACTGAAGCTTTCTTT,CASSLGAGAWNTEAFF
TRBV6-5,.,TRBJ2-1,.,TGTGCCAGCAATTCGGAGGGCTCCTACAATGAGCAGTTCTTC,CASNSEGSYNEQFF
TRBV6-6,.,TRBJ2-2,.,TGTGCCAGCAGTTACGGGGGGTACGCCGGGGAGCTGTTTTTT,CASSYGGYAGELFF
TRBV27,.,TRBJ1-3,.,TGTGCCAGCAGTTTCCTCGGGGAGGGCTCTGGAAACACCATATATTTT,CASSFLGEGSGNTIYF
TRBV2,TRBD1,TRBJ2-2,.,TGTGCCAGCAGGGGACAGGGGACCACCGGGGAGCTGTTTTTT,CASRGQGTTGELFF
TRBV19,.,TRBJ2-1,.,TGTGCCAGTAGTGCGGCCCTCGGACTGAGGATTCGGATGCAGTTCTTC,CASSAALGLRIRMQFF
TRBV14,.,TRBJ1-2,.,TGTGCCAGCAGCCACGCGCGGCGGGATGGCTACACCTTC,CASSHARRDGYTF
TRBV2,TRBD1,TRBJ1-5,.,TGTGCCAGCACCTCCGGGACAGGGAATATGAATCAGCCCCAGCATTTT,CASTSGTGNMNQPQHF
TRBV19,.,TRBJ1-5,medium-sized,TGTGCCAGAACTCAGCCCCAGCATTTT,CARTQPQHF
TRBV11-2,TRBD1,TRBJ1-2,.,TGTGCCAGCAGCCCGACAGGGTTAAGAGGCTACACCTTC,CASSPTGLRGYTF
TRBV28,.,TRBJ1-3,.,TGTGCCAGCAGTTTAGCAGGGGCTAGCTCTGGAAACACCATATATTTT,CASSLAGASSGNTIYF
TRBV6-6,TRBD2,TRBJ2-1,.,TGTGCCAGCAGTTACTCGGAGCGGGAGGTTTACAATGAGCAGTTCTTC,CASSYSEREVYNEQFF
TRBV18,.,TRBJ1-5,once,TGTGCCAGCTCACCATTGCCCCCGAGTAATCAGCCCCAGCATTTT,CASSPLPPSNQPQHF
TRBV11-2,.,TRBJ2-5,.,TGTGCCAGCAGCTTGGGCAGTACACGAGAGACCCAGTACTTC,CASSLGSTRETQYF
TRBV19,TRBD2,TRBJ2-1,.,TGTGCCAGTAGTATCCTAGCGGGAGTGAATGAGCAGTTCTTC,CASSILAGVNEQFF
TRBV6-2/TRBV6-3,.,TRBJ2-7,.,TGTGCCAGCAGTTACTCCGGGGACCCTTTGACCTACGAGCAGTACTTC,CASSYSGDPLTYEQYF
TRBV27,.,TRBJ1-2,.,TGTGCCAGCAGTTTATATCCCGGGGGGTCAGGAGGCTACACCTTC,CASSLYPGGSGGYTF
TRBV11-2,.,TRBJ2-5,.,TGTGCCAGCAGCTCCGTGAAAGGAAGAGAGACCCAGTACTTC,CASSSVKGRETQYF
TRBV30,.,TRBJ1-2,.,TGTGCCTGGAGTGTAAGTGGGTATGGCTACACCTTC,CAWSVSGYGYTF
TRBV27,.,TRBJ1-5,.,TGTGCCAGCAGTTCAACCGCGAGGGGTAGCAATCAGCCCCAGCATTTT,CASSSTARGSNQPQHF
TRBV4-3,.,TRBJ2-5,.,TGCGCCAGCAGCCAAGATTTGGGGAGTCTCTTGGGAGAGACCCAGTACTTC,CASSQDLGSLLGETQYF
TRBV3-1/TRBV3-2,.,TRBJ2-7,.,TGTGCCAGCAGCCAAGATCAGCGCGAGCAGTACTTC,CASSQDQREQYF
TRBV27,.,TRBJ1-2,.,TGTGCCAGCAGTTTGGTGGCGGGCTATGGCTACACCTTC,CASSLVAGYGYTF
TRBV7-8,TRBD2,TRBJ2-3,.,TGTGCCAGCAGCTTAACCGGTGGGCGGGAGGTAGCAGATACGCAGTATTTT,CASSLTGGREVADTQYF
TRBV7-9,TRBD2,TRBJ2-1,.,TGTGCCAGCAGCGGGACTAGCGGGCCGACCTACAATGAGCAGTTCTTC,CASSGTSGPTYNEQFF
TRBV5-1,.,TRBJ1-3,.,TGCGCCAGCAGCTTGGCGGGAGGCTCTGGAAACACCATATATTTT,CASSLAGGSGNTIYF
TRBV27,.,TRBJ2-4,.,TGTGCCAGCAGTTTTGATAGACTAGCCAAAAACATTCAGTACTTC,CASSFDRLAKNIQYF
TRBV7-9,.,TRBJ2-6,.,TGTGCCAGCAGCTTTCGGGATTCTGGGGCCAACGTCCTGACTTTC,CASSFRDSGANVLTF
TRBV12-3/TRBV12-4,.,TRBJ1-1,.,TGTGCCAGCAGCAAACAGGGTAAAGCTTTCTTT,CASSKQGKAFF
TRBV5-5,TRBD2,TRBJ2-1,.,TGTGCCAGCAGCTTGTCGGGACTAGCTTACAATGAGCAGTTCTTC,CASSLSGLAYNEQFF
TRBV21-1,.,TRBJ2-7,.,TGTGCCAGCAGCAAAGTGGCGGCAGCACTTTCCTACGAGCAGTACTTC,CASSKVAAALSYEQYF
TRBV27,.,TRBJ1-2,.,TGTGCCAGCAGTTTATCGGCAGGGTGGAGGGGCTACACCTTC,CASSLSAGWRGYTF
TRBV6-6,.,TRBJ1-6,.,TGTGCCAGCAGTCCGAGGCGGAGGGTTCGTGAAGCTAATTCACCCCTCCACTTT,CASSPRRRVREANSPLHF
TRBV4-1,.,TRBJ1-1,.,TGCGCCAGCAGCCAAGTGGGACGGGGGAACACTGAAGCTTTCTTT,CASSQVGRGNTEAFF
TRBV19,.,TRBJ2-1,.,TGTGCCAGTAGTATAAGGGGGAGTGGCAACAATGAGCAGTTCTTC,CASSIRGSGNNEQFF
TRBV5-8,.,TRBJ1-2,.,TGTGCCAGCAGCAGGACAGCTTACTATGGCTACACCTTC,CASSRTAYYGYTF